The 25 T cell receptor beta chains given below trace back to one sample, sequenced in a study of identical twins. TCRdb re-called the 5' RACE reads with MiXCR, one entry per CDR3 protein. This table holds hundreds of thousands of distinct CDR3 sequences, 5.5% to 6.5% found once. The sample consisted of naive T cells sorted from blood. These receptors came from a man aged 18 to 30 in good health.

The table lists this clonotype with a few counts. The chain employs TRBV4-3 and TRBJ2-1; 12 positions match TRBD2. The CDR3 contains 20 residues. The V segment lost 0 bases and the J segment 8 bases; nucleotides outside the gene matches: 17. Germline V lookup: CDR1 LGHNA, CDR2 YSLEER. CDR3 amino acids: CASSQERASGRANYGHEQFF. The CDR3 nucleotides read TGCGCCAGCAGCCAAGAAAGGGCTAGCGGGAGGGCCAATTACGGCCATGAGCAGTTCTTC.

In this sample, this clonotype turned up many times. This sequence joins TRBV4-3 and TRBJ2-5, with a tentative D call TRBD2 (6 bases). Deletions cut 0 bases from V and 5 bases from J, with 13 bases between. Germline V gives CDR1 LGHNA, CDR2 YSLEER. The CDR3 length is 15 residues. CDR3 bases: TGCGCCAGCAGCCAAGATCTCGGGAGTCGGGAGACCCAGTACTTC. It translates to CASSQDLGSRETQYF.

The chain links TRBV25-1 to TRBJ2-1; 7 positions agree with TRBD2. After removal of 6 bases from V and 3 bases from J, the junction contained 8 bases not matched to a gene. Germline values: CDR1 MGHDK, CDR2 SYGVNS. This CDR3 is built from 15 residues. Here the CDR3 DNA reads TGTGCCAGCAGGCTAGCGGCAGGAAGCTACAATGAGCAGTTCTTC. Protein: CASRLAAGSYNEQFF.

This clonotype was counted a few times. The chain joins TRBV4-3 to TRBJ1-4; no clear D gene. V was shortened by 0 bases and J by 7 bases, with 12 bases between the two germline ends. CDR1 is LGHNA and CDR2 is YSLEER in the germline V gene. The CDR3 has 15 residues. CDR3 DNA: TGCGCCAGCAGCCAAGAAGCCCCATCCTCTGAAAAACTGTTTTTT. It is translated as CASSQEAPSSEKLFF.

This clonotype has more than one count but fewer than ten. The chain uses TRBV2 and TRBJ1-4; D call uncertain. Germline loops: CDR1 SNHLY, CDR2 FYNNEI. The germline V and J ends were trimmed by 4 bases and 6 bases, with 24 bases remaining between them. CDR3 length equals 18 residues. The CDR3 DNA is TGTGCCAGCAGTGTAACGGTTGCGGCAAAGGCCCTGGATGAAAAACTGTTTTTT. This translates into CASSVTVAAKALDEKLFF. The full variable domain, completed using reference TRBV2 and TRBJ1-4, is EPEVTQTPSHQVTQMGQEVILRCVPISNHLYFYWYRQILGQKVEFLVSFYNNEISEKSEIFDDQFSVERPDGSNFTLKIRSTKLEDSAMYFCASSVTVAAKALDEKLFFGSGTQLSVL.

With respect to this clonotype: This may be a read error: a much more frequent sequence differs by one nucleotide. V usage is TRBV10-3 and J usage is TRBJ2-1; D is unresolved. The CDR3 is made up of 14 amino acids. Germline values: CDR1 ENHRY, CDR2 SYGVKD. The CDR3 bases are TGTGCCAGCAGTGGTGATCGGAGCACCAATGAGCAGTTCTTC. Translated: CASSGDRSTNEQFF.

This clonotype was observed at least ten times. The CDR3 bases are TGCGCCAGCACCTTAGGACTCCGTACAGATACGCAGTATTTT. Translated: CASTLGLRTDTQYF. The chain joins TRBV5-1 to TRBJ2-3, with D maybe TRBD2 (5 bases). Germline CDR1 reads SGHRS; CDR2 reads YFSETQ. The CDR3 loop spans 14 amino acids. Trimming removed 6 bases at V and 3 bases at J, with 14 bases between.

The genes are TRBV6-5 and TRBJ1-4; 7 bases align to TRBD1. From germline, CDR1 is MNHEY and CDR2 SVGAGI. The J segment lost 7 bases and the V segment lost 1 base, leaving 6 bases of the junction unmatched. The CDR3 has 15 amino acids. CDR3 amino acids: CASSYLGGGREKLFF. The CDR3 bases are TGTGCCAGCAGTTACTTGGGAGGGGGCCGTGAAAAACTGTTTTTT.

This clonotype came up many times. The chain employs TRBV20-1 and TRBJ2-1, with TRBD1 as a possible D gene (5 bases). The CDR3 extends over 13 amino acids. Trimming shortened V by 4 bases and J by 7 bases, and 14 bases separated the two germline ends. Germline CDR1 and CDR2: DFQATT and SNEGSKA (reference sequence). This CDR3 reads CSATKETVNEQFF. CDR3 DNA sequence: TGCAGTGCTACCAAAGAGACAGTTAATGAGCAGTTCTTC.

This clonotype was counted only a few times. The chain uses TRBV18 and TRBJ2-1; no clear D gene. This CDR3 has 15 residues. V was shortened by 3 bases and J by 4 bases, with 13 bases between the two germline ends. Germline loops: CDR1 KGHSH, CDR2 LQKENI. The CDR3 DNA is TGTGCCAGCTCACCGAGTGTTCCAGAATACAATGAGCAGTTCTTC. This codes for CASSPSVPEYNEQFF.

The chain's CDR3 is CASSPMTGGGQPQHF. Here the CDR3 DNA reads TGTGCCAGCAGTCCTATGACAGGGGGCGGACAGCCCCAGCATTTT. This sequence joins TRBV11-2 and TRBJ1-5, with 10 nucleotides matching TRBD1. The CDR3 is made up of 15 amino acids. Trimming at V came to 6 bases and at J to 7 bases, leaving 9 bases not matched to a gene. Germline V gives CDR1 SGHAT, CDR2 FQNNGV.

The V gene is TRBV7-8, the J gene TRBJ2-1; D is undetermined. Germline V gene sequence: CDR1 SGHVS, CDR2 FQNEAQ. Between the trimmed V and J ends, which lost 1 base and 12 bases, there was a span of 10 bases. CDR3 length: 12 amino acids. The CDR3 bases are TGTGCCAGCAGCTTAGGGATAGTGGGGCAGTTCTTC. It translates to CASSLGIVGQFF.

The genes are TRBV20-1 and TRBJ2-5, with D possibly matching TRBD2 (6 bases). This CDR3 is 12 amino acids long. Germline V gene data show CDR1 as DFQATT and CDR2 as SNEGSKA (reference sequence). Deletions cut 6 bases from V and 5 bases from J, with 13 bases between. The CDR3 sequence is CSALRLAETQYF. The CDR3 DNA reads as TGCAGTGCCTTGCGGCTAGCGGAGACCCAGTACTTC.

The chain has TRBV15 and TRBJ2-1; unclear D gene. V lost 1 base and J lost 7, with 5 bases in between. The CDR3 spans 12 residues. Looked up from germline, CDR1 is LNHNV and CDR2 is YYDKDF (reference sequence). This CDR3 is CATSRVRNEQFF. CDR3 DNA: TGTGCCACCAGCAGAGTGAGGAATGAGCAGTTCTTC.

This clonotype came up many times. The rearrangement links TRBV7-7 to TRBJ2-2; a possible D gene is TRBD1 (5 bases). Germline assignment: CDR1 SSHAT and CDR2 FNYEAQ (reference sequence). V was trimmed by 5 bases and J by 3 bases, leaving 19 bases between them. The CDR3 loop spans 17 amino acids. Here the CDR3 reads CASSTYWTQGDTGELFF. CDR3 nucleotides: TGTGCCAGCAGCACCTATTGGACCCAAGGGGACACCGGGGAGCTGTTTTTT.

This clonotype was seen repeatedly, ten times or more. The V call is TRBV12-3 or TRBV12-4, the J call TRBJ2-7; D possibly corresponds to TRBD1 (7 bases). V gave up 0 bases and J gave up 3 bases, with 15 bases separating them. The CDR3 is 16 residues long. The CDR3 region has the DNA TGTGCCAGCAGTTTAGCGGCGGGACAGCCCGTCTACGAGCAGTACTTC. Protein: CASSLAAGQPVYEQYF.

This clonotype appeared a few times. The rearrangement links TRBV5-1 to TRBJ1-4; TRBD1 might be the D (5 bases). Deletions cut 4 bases from V and 7 bases from J, with 14 bases between. The CDR3 has 14 residues. The germline gives CDR1 SGHRS, CDR2 YFSETQ. The CDR3 loop is CASSRDLSIEKLFF. CDR3 DNA: TGCGCCAGCAGCCGGGACCTAAGTATTGAAAAACTGTTTTTT. Complete variable domain (other parts from reference TRBV5-1 and TRBJ1-4): KAGVTQTPRYLIKTRGQQVTLSCSPISGHRSVSWYQQTPGQGLQFLFEYFSETQRNKGNFPGRFSGRQFSNSRSEMNVSTLELGDSALYLCASSRDLSIEKLFFGSGTQLSVL.

A few counts support this clonotype. The rearrangement uses TRBV20-1 and TRBJ2-7; D is uncertain. The CDR3 is 13 amino acids. Germline CDR1 and CDR2: DFQATT and SNEGSKA (reference sequence). V gave up 3 bases and J gave up 1 base, with 10 bases separating them. CDR3 residues: CSASDGRSYEQYF. CDR3 sequence (DNA): TGCAGTGCTAGCGACGGACGGTCCTACGAGCAGTACTTC.

In this sample, this clonotype turned up a few times. The chain employs TRBV11-2 and TRBJ2-7; tentatively, D is TRBD2 (5 bases). This CDR3 has 15 amino acids. V dropped 3 bases and J dropped 6 bases, with 18 bases sitting between them. Germline CDR1 reads SGHAT; CDR2 reads FQNNGV. The CDR3 sequence: CASSFSAGGWSEQYV. Written as DNA, the CDR3 is TGTGCCAGCAGCTTCTCGGCGGGCGGGTGGTCCGAGCAGTACGTC.

At least ten counts were recorded for this clonotype. This CDR3 is CASSRSGGRGPGGTDTQYF. The CDR3 coding sequence is TGTGCCAGCAGCAGGAGTGGGGGACGGGGTCCGGGAGGGACAGATACGCAGTATTTT. V is TRBV7-2 and J is TRBJ2-3; 8 bases are a match to TRBD2. There are 19 residues in the CDR3. Trimming removed 5 bases from V and 3 bases from J; junction bases left unmatched: 19. The germline V gene encodes CDR1 SGHTA and CDR2 FQGNSA.

This clonotype has ten or more counts. J is TRBJ2-7 and V is TRBV27; TRBD1 matches 7 bases. V dropped 3 bases and J dropped 9; count of bases not matched to a gene: 8. The CDR3 runs 13 residues. Germline-derived CDR1 and CDR2 are MNHEY and SMNVEV (reference sequence). The CDR3 reads CASSFLEQGRQYF. The CDR3 DNA sequence: TGTGCCAGCAGTTTTCTGGAACAGGGGAGGCAGTACTTC.

This clonotype was counted a few times. The rearrangement joins TRBV7-9 to TRBJ2-3; tentative D call: TRBD2 (5 bases). Trimming pared 5 bases from V and 0 bases from J, leaving 9 bases between. CDR1 and CDR2 from the germline V gene are SEHNR and FQNEAQ (reference sequence). The CDR3 length is 14 residues. CDR3 protein: CASSLWTSTDTQYF. The CDR3 coding sequence is TGTGCCAGCAGCCTATGGACTAGCACAGATACGCAGTATTTT.

In its sample, this clonotype was seen many times. V and J are TRBV5-4 and TRBJ1-3, with D unclear. The CDR3 extends over 18 amino acids. With 1 base removed from V and 0 bases from J, the gap between germline ends came to 17 bases. CDR1 SGHNT and CDR2 YYREEE come from the germline V gene (reference sequence). CDR3 loop: CASSLSLSRRSSGNTIYF. CDR3 DNA sequence: TGTGCCAGCAGCTTGTCTCTTTCCCGTCGTTCCTCTGGAAACACCATATATTTT.

This clonotype was seen a few times. This sequence joins TRBV20-1 and TRBJ2-1; 7 positions match TRBD2. V gave up 2 bases and J gave up 2 bases; unmatched junction bases: 6. This CDR3 spans 15 amino acids. Germline V gives CDR1 DFQATT, CDR2 SNEGSKA (reference sequence). Here the CDR3 DNA reads TGCAGTGCTAGAAAATCGACTAGCCCCTACAATGAGCAGTTCTTC. This codes for CSARKSTSPYNEQFF.

The chain couples TRBV18 to TRBJ2-7; 14 bases line up with TRBD2. J gave up 2 bases and V 1 base, and 4 bases lay outside the gene matches. Germline loops: CDR1 KGHSH, CDR2 LQKENI. CDR3 size: 17 residues. The CDR3 region is CASSPQGGLAGAYEQYF. In nucleotides, the CDR3 is TGTGCCAGCTCACCACAGGGGGGACTAGCGGGAGCCTACGAGCAGTACTTC.